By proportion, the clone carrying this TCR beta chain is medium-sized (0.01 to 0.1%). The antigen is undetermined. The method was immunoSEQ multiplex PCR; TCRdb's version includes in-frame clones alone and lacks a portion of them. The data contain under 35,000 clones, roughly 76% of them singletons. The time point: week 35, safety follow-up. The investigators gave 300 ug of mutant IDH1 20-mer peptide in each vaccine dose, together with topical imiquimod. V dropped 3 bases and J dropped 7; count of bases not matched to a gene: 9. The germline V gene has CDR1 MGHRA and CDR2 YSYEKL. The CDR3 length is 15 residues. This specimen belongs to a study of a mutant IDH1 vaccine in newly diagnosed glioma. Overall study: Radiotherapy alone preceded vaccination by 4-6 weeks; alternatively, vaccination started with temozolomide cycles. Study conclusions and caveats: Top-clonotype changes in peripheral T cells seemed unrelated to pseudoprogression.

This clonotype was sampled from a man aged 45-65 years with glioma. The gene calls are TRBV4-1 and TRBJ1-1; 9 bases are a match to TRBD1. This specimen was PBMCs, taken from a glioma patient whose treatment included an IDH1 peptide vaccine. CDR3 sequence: CASSHPTGGVGEAFF. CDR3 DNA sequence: TGCGCCAGCAGCCACCCTACAGGGGGCGTAGGTGAAGCTTTCTTT.